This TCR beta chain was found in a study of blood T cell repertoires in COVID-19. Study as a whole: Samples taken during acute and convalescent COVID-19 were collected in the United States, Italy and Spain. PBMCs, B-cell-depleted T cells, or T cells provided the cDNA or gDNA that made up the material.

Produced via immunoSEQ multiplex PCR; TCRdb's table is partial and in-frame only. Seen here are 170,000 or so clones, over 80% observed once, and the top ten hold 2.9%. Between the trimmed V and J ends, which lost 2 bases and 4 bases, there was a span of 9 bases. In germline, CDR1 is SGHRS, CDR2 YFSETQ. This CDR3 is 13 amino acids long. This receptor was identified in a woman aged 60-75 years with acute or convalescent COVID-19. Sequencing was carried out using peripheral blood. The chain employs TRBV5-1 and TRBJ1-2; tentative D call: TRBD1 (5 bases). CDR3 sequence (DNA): TGCGCCAGCAGCTTCAGGGACTTCTATGGCTACACCTTC. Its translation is CASSFRDFYGYTF.